Following are 3 T cell receptor beta chains from one sample sequenced in a study of PD-1 blockade in mismatch repair-deficient tumors. Only in-frame clones appear in the TCRdb table, and some are missing; sequencing was by immunoSEQ multiplex PCR. The repertoire includes 120,000 or so clones, 70% to 90% of them detected once, and 13% sits in the top ten. Sequences were derived from peripheral blood, sampled 44 weeks after starting pembrolizumab. These receptors all come from an adult with mismatch repair-deficient cancer.

This clone came up once. The sample holds other DNA sequences that translate to the same CDR3. V and J are TRBV7-9 and TRBJ1-2; 7 bases align to TRBD1. This CDR3 has 13 residues. Germline CDR1 and CDR2: SEHNR and FQNEAQ (reference sequence). The V segment lost 2 bases and the J segment 3 bases; nucleotides outside the gene matches: 0. In nucleotides, the CDR3 is TGTGCCAGCAGCTTAACAGGGGACTATGGCTACACCTTC. It is translated as CASSLTGDYGYTF.

The chain combines TRBV7-9 with TRBJ2-1; 10 bases agree with TRBD2. The CDR3 sequence is 16 residues long. Germline CDR1 is SEHNR and CDR2 is FQNEAQ (reference sequence). V trimming: 5 bases; J trimming: 2 bases; junction bases outside the gene matches: 6. The CDR3 is CASSPPLAGPYNEQFF. CDR3 sequence (DNA): TGTGCCAGCAGCCCCCCACTAGCGGGACCCTACAATGAGCAGTTCTTC.

The rearrangement joins TRBV10-1 to TRBJ1-1, with 8 bases matching TRBD1. In germline, CDR1 is WNHNN, CDR2 SYGVQD (reference sequence). The CDR3 spans 15 residues. V lost 3 bases and J lost 1; bases outside the gene matches: 4. The CDR3 loop reads CASSEPGTGNTEAFF. The CDR3 nucleotides read TGCGCCAGCAGTGAACCCGGGACAGGGAACACTGAAGCTTTCTTT.